The next 5 T cell receptor beta chains were all read from a single sample in a study of shared clonotypes between healthy human individuals. Clones were sequenced by immunoSEQ multiplex PCR, and TCRdb holds only the in-frame ones, with some missing. The table shows around 650,000 clones, with roughly 96% occurring only once. Only CD45RO-negative cells positively selected for CCR7 counted as naive CD8 cells, so terminally differentiated effector memory CD45RA+ cells were excluded. The material sequenced was naive CD8+ T cells sorted from blood. Receptor source: a woman in her twenties or thirties in good health.

V and J are TRBV4-1 and TRBJ2-3; 8 nucleotides match TRBD2. This CDR3 is built from 16 residues. V was pared by 4 bases and J by 1 base, with 7 bases of the junction left unmatched. Germline V lookup: CDR1 MGHRA, CDR2 YSYEKL. As DNA, the CDR3 is TGCGCCAGCAGCCTCCTCGGGACTAGGGGCACAGATACGCAGTATTTT. Amino acid sequence: CASSLLGTRGTDTQYF.

This clone appeared once. The chain couples TRBV5-1 to TRBJ2-7; D possibly corresponds to TRBD2 (5 bases). Trimming shortened V by 4 bases and J by 5 bases, and 10 bases separated the two germline ends. Germline-derived CDR1 and CDR2 are SGHRS and YFSETQ. The CDR3 has 12 amino acids. The CDR3 nucleotides read TGCGCCAGCAGCACCGTCGGGGACGAGCAGTACTTC. Translating gives CASSTVGDEQYF.

The J gene is TRBJ2-7, the V gene TRBV6-1, with D hard to call. Germline V gene data show CDR1 as MNHNS and CDR2 as SASEGT. The ends were cut back, 7 bases at V and 3 bases at J, with 16 bases in the middle. There are 14 residues in the CDR3. CDR3 DNA sequence: TGTGCCAGCAATCCCCGTGGCATGTTCTACGAGCAGTACTTC. Amino acids: CASNPRGMFYEQYF.

The genes are TRBV20-1 and TRBJ2-7; 7 nucleotides align to TRBD1. The CDR3 is made up of 11 amino acids. Germline V lookup: CDR1 DFQATT, CDR2 SNEGSKA (reference sequence). The junction had 6 bases not matched to a gene; V was cut back by 6 bases and J by 7 bases. CDR3 amino acids: CSAPGTVEQYF. In nucleotides, the CDR3 is TGCAGTGCCCCCGGGACAGTGGAGCAGTACTTC.

The chain carries TRBV28 and TRBJ1-5, with D possibly matching TRBD1 (6 bases). The V and J ends lost 3 bases and 0 bases respectively, with 18 bases between them. The germline V gene has CDR1 MDHEN and CDR2 SYDVKM. The CDR3 extends over 18 amino acids. CDR3 nucleotides: TGTGCCAGCAGTTTCTCGGGGGCTAGGTTCAATAGCAATCAGCCCCAGCATTTT. Protein sequence: CASSFSGARFNSNQPQHF. Full variable domain (rest looked up from reference TRBV28 and TRBJ1-5): DVKVTQSSRYLVKRTGEKVFLECVQDMDHENMFWYRQDPGLGLRLIYFSYDVKMKEKGDIPEGYSVSREKKERFSLILESASTNQTSMYLCASSFSGARFNSNQPQHFGDGTRLSIL.